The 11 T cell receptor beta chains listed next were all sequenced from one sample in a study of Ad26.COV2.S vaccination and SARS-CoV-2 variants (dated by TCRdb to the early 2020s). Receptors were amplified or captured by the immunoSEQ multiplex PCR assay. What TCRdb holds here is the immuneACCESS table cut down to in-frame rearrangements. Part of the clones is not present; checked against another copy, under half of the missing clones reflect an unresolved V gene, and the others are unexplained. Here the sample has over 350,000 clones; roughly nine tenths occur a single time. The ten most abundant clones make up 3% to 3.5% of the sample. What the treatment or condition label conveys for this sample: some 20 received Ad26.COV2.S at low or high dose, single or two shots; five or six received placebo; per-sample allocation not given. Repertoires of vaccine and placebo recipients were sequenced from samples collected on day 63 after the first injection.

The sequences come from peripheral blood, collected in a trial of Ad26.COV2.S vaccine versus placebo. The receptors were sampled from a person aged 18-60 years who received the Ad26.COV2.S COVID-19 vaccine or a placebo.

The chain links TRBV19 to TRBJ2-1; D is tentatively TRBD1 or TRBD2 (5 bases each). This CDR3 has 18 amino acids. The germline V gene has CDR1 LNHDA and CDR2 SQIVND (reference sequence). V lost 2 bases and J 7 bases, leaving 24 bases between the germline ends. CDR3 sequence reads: CASSILPTWGPLANEQFF. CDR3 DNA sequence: TGTGCCAGTAGTATACTCCCGACTTGGGGACCCCTCGCGAATGAGCAGTTCTTC.

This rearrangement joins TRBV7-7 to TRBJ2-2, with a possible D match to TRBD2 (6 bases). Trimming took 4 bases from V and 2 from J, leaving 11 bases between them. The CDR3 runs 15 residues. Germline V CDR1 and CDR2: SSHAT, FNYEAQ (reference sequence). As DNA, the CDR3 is TGTGCCAGCAGCTGGGGGGAGGTTAACACCGGGGAGCTGTTTTTT. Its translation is CASSWGEVNTGELFF.

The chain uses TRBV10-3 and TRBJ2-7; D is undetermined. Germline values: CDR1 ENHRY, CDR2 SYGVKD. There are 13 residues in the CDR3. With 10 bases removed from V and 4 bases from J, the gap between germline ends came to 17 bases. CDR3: CATVIGVGYEQYF. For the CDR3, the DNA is TGTGCCACGGTGATTGGGGTAGGGTACGAGCAGTACTTC.

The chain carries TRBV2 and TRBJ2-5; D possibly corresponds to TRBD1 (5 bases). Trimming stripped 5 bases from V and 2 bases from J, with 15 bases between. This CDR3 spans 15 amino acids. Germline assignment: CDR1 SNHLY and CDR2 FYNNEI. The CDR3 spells CASSNSYRTQETQYF. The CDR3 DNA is TGTGCCAGCAGTAACTCGTACAGGACGCAAGAGACCCAGTACTTC.

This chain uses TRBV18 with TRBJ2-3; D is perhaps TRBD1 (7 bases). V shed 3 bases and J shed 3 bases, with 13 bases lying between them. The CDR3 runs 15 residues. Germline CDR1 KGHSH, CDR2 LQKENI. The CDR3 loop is CASSPRTGGTDTQYF. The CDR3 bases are TGTGCCAGCTCACCCCGGACAGGAGGGACAGATACGCAGTATTTT.

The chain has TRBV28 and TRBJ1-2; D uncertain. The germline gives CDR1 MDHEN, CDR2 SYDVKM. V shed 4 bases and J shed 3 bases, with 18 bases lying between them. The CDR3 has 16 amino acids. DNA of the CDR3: TGTGCCAGCAGTTCCCCCAGTGAGAGAGAGGACTATGGCTACACCTTC. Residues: CASSSPSEREDYGYTF.

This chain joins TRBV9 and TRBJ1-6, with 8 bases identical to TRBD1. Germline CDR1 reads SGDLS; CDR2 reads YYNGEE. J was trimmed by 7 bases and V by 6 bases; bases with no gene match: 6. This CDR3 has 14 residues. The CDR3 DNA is TGTGCCAGCACCTTCGGGACAGGAAATTCACCCCTCCACTTT. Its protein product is CASTFGTGNSPLHF.

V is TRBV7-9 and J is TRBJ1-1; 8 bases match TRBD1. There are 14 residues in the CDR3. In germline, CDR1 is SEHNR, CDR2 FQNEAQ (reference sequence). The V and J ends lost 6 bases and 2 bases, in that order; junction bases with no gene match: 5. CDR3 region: CASSWTGTNTEAFF. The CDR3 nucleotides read TGTGCCAGCAGTTGGACAGGGACTAACACTGAAGCTTTCTTT.

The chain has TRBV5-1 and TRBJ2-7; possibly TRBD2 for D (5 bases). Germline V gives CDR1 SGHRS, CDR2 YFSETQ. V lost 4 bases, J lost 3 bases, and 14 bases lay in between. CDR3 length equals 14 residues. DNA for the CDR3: TGCGCCAGCAGCGTCCGGGATCCAGACTACGAGCAGTACTTC. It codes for CASSVRDPDYEQYF.

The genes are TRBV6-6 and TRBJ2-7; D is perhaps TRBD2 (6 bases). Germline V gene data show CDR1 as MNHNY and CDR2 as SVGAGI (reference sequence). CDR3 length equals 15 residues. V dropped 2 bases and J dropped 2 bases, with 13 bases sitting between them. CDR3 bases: TGTGCCAGCAGTTACGGTCGGGGGAGCCCCTACGAGCAGTACTTC. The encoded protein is CASSYGRGSPYEQYF.

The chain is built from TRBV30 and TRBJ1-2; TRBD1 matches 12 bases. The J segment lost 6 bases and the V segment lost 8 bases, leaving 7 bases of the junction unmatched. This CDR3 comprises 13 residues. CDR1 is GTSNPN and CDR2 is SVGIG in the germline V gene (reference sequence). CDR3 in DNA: TGTGCCGGTGGGACAGGGGGCGCCAATGGCTACACCTTC. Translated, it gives CAGGTGGANGYTF.